This TCR beta chain was retrieved from a study of identical twins. General study findings and limits: Analyses of zero insertions could be partly confounded by invariant MAIT and iNKT cells.

TCRdb reanalysed the 5' RACE reads using MiXCR and keeps one entry per CDR3 protein. The profile shows a few hundred thousand distinct CDR3 sequences, more than 9.5% of them singletons. This clonotype showed up just a few times. Its target is not known. These data were also filed under a second study, of yellow fever vaccine responses in identical twins.

The specimen sequenced was memory (CD45RO+) T cells sorted from blood. The clonotype comes from a woman aged 18-30 years in good health.

CDR3 sequence: CSVEGDRGREQYF. CDR3 DNA sequence: TGCAGCGTTGAGGGGGACAGGGGGCGCGAGCAGTACTTC. The V call is TRBV29-1, the J call TRBJ2-7; TRBD1 aligns across 12 bases. Germline V gives CDR1 SQVTM, CDR2 ANQGSEA. The trim removed 3 bases at V and 6 bases at J, leaving 3 bases unmatched. The CDR3 covers 13 residues.